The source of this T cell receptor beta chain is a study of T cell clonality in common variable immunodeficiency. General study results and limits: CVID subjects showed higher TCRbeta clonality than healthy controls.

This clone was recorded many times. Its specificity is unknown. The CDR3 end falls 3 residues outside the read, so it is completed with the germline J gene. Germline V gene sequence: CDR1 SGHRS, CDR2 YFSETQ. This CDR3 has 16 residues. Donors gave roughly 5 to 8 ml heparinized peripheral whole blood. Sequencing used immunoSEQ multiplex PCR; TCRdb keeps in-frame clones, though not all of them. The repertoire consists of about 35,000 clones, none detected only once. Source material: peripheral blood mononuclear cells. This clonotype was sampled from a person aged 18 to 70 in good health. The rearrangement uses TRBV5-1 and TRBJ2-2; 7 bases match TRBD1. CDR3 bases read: TGCGCCAGCAGCTCCGGGACAGTTGCAACTAATGAAAAG. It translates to CASSSGTVATNEK. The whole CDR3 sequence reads CASSSGTVATNEKLFF.